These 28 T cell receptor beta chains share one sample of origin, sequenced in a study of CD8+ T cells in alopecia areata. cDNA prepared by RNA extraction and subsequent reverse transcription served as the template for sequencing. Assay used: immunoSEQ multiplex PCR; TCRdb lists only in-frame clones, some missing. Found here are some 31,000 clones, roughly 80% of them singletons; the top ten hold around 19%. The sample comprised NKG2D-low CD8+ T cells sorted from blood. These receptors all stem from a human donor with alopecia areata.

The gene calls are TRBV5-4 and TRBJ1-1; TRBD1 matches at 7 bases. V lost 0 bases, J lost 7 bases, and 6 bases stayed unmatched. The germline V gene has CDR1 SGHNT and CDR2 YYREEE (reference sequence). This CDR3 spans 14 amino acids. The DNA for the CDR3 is TGTGCCAGCAGCTTGGAGGGGGCAGGGTTTGAAGCTTTCTTT. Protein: CASSLEGAGFEAFF.

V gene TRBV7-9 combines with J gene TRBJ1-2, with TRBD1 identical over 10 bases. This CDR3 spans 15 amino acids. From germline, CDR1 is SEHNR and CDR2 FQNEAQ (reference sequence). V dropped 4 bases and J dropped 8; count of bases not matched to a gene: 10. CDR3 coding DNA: TGTGCCAGCAGCTCCAGGGACAGGGGAATGGGGGGCTACACCTTC. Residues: CASSSRDRGMGGYTF.

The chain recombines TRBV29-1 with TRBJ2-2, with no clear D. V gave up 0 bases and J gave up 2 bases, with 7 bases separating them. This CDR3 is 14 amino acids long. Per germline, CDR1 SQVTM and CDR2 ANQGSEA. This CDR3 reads CSVEEVTNTGELFF. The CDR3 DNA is TGCAGCGTTGAAGAGGTTACTAACACCGGGGAGCTGTTTTTT.

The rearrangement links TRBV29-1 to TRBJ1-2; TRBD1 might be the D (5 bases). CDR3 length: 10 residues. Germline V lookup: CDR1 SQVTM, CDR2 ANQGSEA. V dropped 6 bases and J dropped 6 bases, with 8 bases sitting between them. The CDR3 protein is CSVGHDGYTF. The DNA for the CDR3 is TGCAGCGTAGGACACGATGGCTACACCTTC.

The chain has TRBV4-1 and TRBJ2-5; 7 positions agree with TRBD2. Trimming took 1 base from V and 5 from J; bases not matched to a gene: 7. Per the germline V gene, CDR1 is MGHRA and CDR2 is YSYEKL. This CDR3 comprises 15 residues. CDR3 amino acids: CASSQVLAPQETQYF. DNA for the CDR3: TGCGCCAGCAGCCAAGTACTAGCGCCCCAGGAGACCCAGTACTTC.

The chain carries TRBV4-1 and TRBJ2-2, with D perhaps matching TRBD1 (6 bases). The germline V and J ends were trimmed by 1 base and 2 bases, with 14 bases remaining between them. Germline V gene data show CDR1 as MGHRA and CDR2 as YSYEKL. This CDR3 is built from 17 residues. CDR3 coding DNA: TGCGCCAGCAGCCAAGGACAGGAGAACCTTAACACCGGGGAGCTGTTTTTT. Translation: CASSQGQENLNTGELFF.

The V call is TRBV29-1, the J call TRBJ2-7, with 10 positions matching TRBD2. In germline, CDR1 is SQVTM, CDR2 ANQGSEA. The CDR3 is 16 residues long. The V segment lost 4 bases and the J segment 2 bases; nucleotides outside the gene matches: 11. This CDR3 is CSVAPSGGIATYEQYF. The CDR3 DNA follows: TGCAGCGTTGCCCCTAGCGGGGGAATCGCCACCTACGAGCAGTACTTC.

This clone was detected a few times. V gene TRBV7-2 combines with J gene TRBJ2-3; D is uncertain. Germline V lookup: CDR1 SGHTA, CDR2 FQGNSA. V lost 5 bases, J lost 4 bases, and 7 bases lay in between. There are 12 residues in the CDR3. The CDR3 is CASSHIPDTQYF. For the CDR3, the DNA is TGTGCCAGCAGCCATATACCAGATACGCAGTATTTT.

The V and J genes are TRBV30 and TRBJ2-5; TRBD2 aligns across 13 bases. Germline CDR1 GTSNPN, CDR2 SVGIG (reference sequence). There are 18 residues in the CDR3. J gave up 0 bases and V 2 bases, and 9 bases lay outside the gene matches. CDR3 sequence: CAWSSGLAGAVYQETQYF. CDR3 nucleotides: TGTGCCTGGAGTTCCGGACTAGCGGGGGCCGTGTACCAAGAGACCCAGTACTTC.

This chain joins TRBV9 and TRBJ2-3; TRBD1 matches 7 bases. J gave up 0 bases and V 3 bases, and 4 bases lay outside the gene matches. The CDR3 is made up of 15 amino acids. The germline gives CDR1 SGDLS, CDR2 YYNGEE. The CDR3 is CASSAGTASTDTQYF. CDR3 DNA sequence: TGTGCCAGCAGCGCCGGGACAGCTAGCACAGATACGCAGTATTTT.

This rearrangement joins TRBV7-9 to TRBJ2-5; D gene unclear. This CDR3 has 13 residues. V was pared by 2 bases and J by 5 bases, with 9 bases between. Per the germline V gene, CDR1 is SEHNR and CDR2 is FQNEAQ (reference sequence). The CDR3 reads CASSLIGMETQYF. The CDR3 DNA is TGTGCCAGCAGCTTAATCGGAATGGAGACCCAGTACTTC.

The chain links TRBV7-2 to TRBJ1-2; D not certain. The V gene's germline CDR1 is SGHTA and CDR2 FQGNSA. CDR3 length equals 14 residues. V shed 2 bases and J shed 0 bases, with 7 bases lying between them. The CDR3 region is CASSLTAANYGYTF. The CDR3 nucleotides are TGTGCCAGCAGCTTAACAGCCGCTAACTATGGCTACACCTTC.

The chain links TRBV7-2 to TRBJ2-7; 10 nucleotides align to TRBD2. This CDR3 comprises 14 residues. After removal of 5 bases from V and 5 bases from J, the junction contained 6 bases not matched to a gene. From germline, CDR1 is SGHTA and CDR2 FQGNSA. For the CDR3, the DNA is TGTGCCAGCAGCCCGGCTAGCGGGAGTCACGAGCAGTACTTC. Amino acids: CASSPASGSHEQYF.

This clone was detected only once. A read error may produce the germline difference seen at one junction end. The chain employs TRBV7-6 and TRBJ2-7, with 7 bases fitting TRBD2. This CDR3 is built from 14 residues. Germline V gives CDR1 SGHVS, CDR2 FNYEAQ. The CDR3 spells CASSLGTTLADRLF. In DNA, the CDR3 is TGTGCCAGCAGCTTAGGGACAACCCTAGCGGATAGACTCTTC.

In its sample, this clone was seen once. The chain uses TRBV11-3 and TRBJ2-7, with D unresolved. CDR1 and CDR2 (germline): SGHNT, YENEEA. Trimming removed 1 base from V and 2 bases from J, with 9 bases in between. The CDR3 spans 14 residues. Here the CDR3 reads CASSLAGSAYEQYF. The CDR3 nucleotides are TGTGCCAGCAGCTTAGCTGGATCTGCCTACGAGCAGTACTTC.

The CDR3 reads CASSLTGGWETQYF. CDR3 nucleotides: TGTGCCAGCAGTCTGACAGGGGGTTGGGAGACCCAGTACTTC. The V and J genes are TRBV28 and TRBJ2-5; 9 nucleotides align to TRBD1. CDR1 and CDR2 (germline): MDHEN, SYDVKM. The CDR3 has 14 amino acids. V lost 5 bases and J lost 5; bases outside the gene matches: 6.

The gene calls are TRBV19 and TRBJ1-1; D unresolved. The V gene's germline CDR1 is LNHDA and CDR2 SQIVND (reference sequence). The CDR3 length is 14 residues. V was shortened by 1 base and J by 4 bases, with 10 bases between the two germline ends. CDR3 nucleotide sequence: TGTGCCAGTAGTATAGGGGCTGTGGGCACTGAAGCTTTCTTT. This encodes CASSIGAVGTEAFF.

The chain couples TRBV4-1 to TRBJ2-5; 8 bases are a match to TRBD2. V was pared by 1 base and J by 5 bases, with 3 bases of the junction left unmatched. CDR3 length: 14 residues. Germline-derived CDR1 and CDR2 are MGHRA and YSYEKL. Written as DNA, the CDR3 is TGCGCCAGCAGCCAAGGGACTAGCTATGAGACCCAGTACTTC. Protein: CASSQGTSYETQYF.

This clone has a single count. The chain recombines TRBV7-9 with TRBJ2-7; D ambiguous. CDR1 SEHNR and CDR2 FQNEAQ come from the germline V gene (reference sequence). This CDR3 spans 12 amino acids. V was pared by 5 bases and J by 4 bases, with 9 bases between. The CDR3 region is CASSPNNYEQYF. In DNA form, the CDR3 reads TGTGCCAGCAGCCCCAATAATTACGAGCAGTACTTC. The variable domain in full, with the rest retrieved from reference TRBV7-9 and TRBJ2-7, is DTGVSQNPRHKITKRGQNVTFRCDPISEHNRLYWYRQTLGQGPEFLTYFQNEAQLEKSRLLSDRFSAERPKGSFSTLEIQRTEQGDSAMYLCASSPNNYEQYFGPGTRLTVT.

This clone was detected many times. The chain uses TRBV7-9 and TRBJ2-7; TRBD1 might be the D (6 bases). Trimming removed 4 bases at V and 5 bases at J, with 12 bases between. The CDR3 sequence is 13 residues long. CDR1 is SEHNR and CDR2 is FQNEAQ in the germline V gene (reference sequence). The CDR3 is CASSYRQAHEQYF. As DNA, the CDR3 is TGTGCCAGCAGCTACAGACAGGCCCACGAGCAGTACTTC.

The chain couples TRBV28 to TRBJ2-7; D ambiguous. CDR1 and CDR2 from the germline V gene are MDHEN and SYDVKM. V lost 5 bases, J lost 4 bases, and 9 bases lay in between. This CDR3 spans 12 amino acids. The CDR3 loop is CASSLLEYEQYF. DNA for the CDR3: TGTGCCAGCAGTCTGTTAGAGTACGAGCAGTACTTC.

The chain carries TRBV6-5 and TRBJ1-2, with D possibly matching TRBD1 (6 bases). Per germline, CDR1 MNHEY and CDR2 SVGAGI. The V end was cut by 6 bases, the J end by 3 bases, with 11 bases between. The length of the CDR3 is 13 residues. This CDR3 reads CASSLGQHYGYTF. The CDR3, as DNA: TGTGCCAGCAGCCTGGGACAACACTATGGCTACACCTTC.

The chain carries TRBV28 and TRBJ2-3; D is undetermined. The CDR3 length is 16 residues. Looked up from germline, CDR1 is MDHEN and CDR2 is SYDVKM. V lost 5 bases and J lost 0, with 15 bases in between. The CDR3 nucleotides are TGTGCCAGCAGTGGCCCGACTCGAACTAGCACAGATACGCAGTATTTT. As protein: CASSGPTRTSTDTQYF. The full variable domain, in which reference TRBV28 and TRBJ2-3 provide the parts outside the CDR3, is DVKVTQSSRYLVKRTGEKVFLECVQDMDHENMFWYRQDPGLGLRLIYFSYDVKMKEKGDIPEGYSVSREKKERFSLILESASTNQTSMYLCASSGPTRTSTDTQYFGPGTRLTVL.

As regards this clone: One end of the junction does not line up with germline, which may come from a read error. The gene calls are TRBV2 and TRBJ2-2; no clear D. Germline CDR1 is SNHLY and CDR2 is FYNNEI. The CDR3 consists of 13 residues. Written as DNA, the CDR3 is TGTGCCAGCAGCGAAGAGATAACCGGGGAGCTGTTTTTT. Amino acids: CASSEEITGELFF.

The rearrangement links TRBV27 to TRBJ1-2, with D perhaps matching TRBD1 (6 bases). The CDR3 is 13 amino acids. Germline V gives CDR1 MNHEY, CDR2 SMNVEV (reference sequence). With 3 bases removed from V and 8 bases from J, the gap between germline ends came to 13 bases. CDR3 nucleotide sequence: TGTGCCAGCAGTTTCCAGGGGAGCTGGGGCTACACCTTC. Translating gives CASSFQGSWGYTF.

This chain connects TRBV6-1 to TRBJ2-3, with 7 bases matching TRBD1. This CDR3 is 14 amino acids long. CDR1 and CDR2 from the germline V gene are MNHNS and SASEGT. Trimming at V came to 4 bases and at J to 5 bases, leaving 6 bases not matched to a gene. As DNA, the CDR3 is TGTGCCAGCAGTGCGGGACAGATATTAGATACGCAGTATTTT. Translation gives CASSAGQILDTQYF.

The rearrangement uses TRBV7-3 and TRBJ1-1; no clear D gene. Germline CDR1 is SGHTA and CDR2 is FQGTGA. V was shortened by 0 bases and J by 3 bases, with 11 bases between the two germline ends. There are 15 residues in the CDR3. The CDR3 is CASSLTSLFDTEAFF. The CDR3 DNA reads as TGTGCCAGCAGCTTAACGTCCTTATTCGACACTGAAGCTTTCTTT.

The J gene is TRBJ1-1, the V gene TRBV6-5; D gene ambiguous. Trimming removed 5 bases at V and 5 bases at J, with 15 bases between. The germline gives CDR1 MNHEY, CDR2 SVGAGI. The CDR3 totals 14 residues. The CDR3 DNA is TGTGCCAGCAGTCCTGACCCGTTTCGGACTGAAGCTTTCTTT. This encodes CASSPDPFRTEAFF.